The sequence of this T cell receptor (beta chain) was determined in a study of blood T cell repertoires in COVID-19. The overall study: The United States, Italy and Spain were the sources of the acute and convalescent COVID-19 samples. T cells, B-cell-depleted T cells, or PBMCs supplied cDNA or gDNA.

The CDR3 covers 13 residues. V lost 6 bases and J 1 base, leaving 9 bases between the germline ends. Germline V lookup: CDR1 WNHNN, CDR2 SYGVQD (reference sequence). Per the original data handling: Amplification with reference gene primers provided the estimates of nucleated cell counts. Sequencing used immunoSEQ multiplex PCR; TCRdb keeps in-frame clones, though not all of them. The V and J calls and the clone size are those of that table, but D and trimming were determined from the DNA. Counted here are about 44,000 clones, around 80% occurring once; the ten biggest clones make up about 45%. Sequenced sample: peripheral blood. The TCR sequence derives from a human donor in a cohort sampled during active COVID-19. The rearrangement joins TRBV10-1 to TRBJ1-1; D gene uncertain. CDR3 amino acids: CASSVSPNTEAFF. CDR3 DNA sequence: TGCGCCAGCAGCGTTAGCCCGAACACTGAAGCTTTCTTT.